This T cell receptor (beta chain) originates from a study of shared clonotypes between healthy human individuals. Overall study context: In total, the donors were a couple of women and a few men aged 18 to 49.

Broader study findings: The represented genetic and exposure-history diversity was limited by the small number of donors.

A note on this clone: What it recognizes is unknown.

CDR1 and CDR2 from the germline V gene are SGHVS and FQNEAQ. J was trimmed by 9 bases and V by 2 bases; bases with no gene match: 11. The CDR3 is made up of 16 amino acids. Only CD45RO-negative cells positively selected for CCR7 counted as naive CD8 cells, so terminally differentiated effector memory CD45RA+ cells were excluded. The sorted-subset replicate PCRs were given about 210 ng DNA, which is 27,000 or so T cell genomes. Original methodology: As immunoSEQ supplied junction-only sequences (without quality scores), filtering differed. The repertoire was sequenced with immunoSEQ multiplex PCR; TCRdb's copy has only in-frame clones and lacks some. V, J and clone size derive from that table, while D and trimming were established from the DNA sequence. The table lists roughly 2 million clones, roughly 95% of them singletons, with 1.1% in the top ten.

V is TRBV7-8 and J is TRBJ2-7, with 12 bases lining up with TRBD2. This TCR came from a man aged 18-30 years in good health. Sequenced sample: naive CD8+ T cells sorted from blood. The CDR3 nucleotides are TGTGCCAGCAGCTTACCCGTGACTAGCGGGAGCTTCAGGCAGTACTTC. Encoded protein: CASSLPVTSGSFRQYF.